What follows are 24 T cell receptor beta chains derived from one specimen sequenced in a study of T cells in Graves' hyperthyroidism and ophthalmopathy. Researchers amplified the TCR beta CDR3 regions from RNA transcripts. First-round RT-PCR with HTBI primers amplified the TCR CDR3 region. TCRdb reanalysed the multiplex PCR reads using MiXCR and keeps one entry per CDR3 protein. The sample shows around 480,000 distinct CDR3 sequences, under 15% of them seen only once. The sequenced material came from blood. Receptors were obtained from a woman younger than 30 with Graves' hyperthyroidism.

This chain connects TRBV5-5 to TRBJ1-3, with 10 bases that match TRBD1. The germline V gene has CDR1 SGHKS and CDR2 YYEKEE (reference sequence). V lost 0 bases and J lost 7; bases outside the gene matches: 4. The CDR3 totals 15 residues. This chain's CDR3 is CASSLAADRGNTIYF. CDR3 nucleotide sequence: TGTGCCAGCAGCTTGGCCGCGGACAGGGGGAACACCATATATTTT.

Many counts were recorded for this clonotype. V usage is TRBV6-1 and J usage is TRBJ2-2, with D tentatively TRBD2 (6 bases). This CDR3 is built from 14 residues. In germline, CDR1 is MNHNS, CDR2 SASEGT. V was pared by 10 bases and J by 11 bases, with 23 bases between. The CDR3 region is CAIKTGTPTLELFF. For the CDR3, the DNA is TGTGCCATCAAGACCGGGACTCCCACCTTAGAGCTGTTTTTT.

As regards this clonotype: This clone may be a read error of a much larger clone one base away. V is TRBV6-5 and J is TRBJ2-7; D call uncertain. Germline CDR1 and CDR2: MNHEY and SVGAGI. The CDR3 runs to 16 residues. The V and J ends lost 0 bases and 3 bases respectively, with 15 bases between them. CDR3 in amino acids: CASSYSSPSGHYEQYF. CDR3 DNA: TGTGCCAGCAGTTACTCGAGCCCGAGTGGGCACTACGAGCAGTACTTC.

Many counts were recorded for this clonotype. The chain joins TRBV10-3 to TRBJ2-3; a weak D match, TRBD2 (6 bases). Germline CDR1 reads ENHRY; CDR2 reads SYGVKD. The CDR3 is 17 residues long. Trimming cost V 4 bases and J 0 bases, with 17 bases left between them. CDR3 region: CAISGRAGTISTDTQYF. The CDR3 region has the DNA TGTGCCATCAGTGGGAGGGCTGGGACGATTAGCACAGATACGCAGTATTTT.

This clonotype was counted at least ten times. The chain carries TRBV6-1 and TRBJ1-3; possible D gene TRBD1, 5 bases. This CDR3 contains 15 residues. CDR1 and CDR2 from the germline V gene are MNHNS and SASEGT. The ends were cut back, 4 bases at V and 2 bases at J, with 12 bases in the middle. In nucleotides, the CDR3 is TGTGCCAGCAGTGGAACCGCAGGGCCTGGAAACACCATATATTTT. As protein: CASSGTAGPGNTIYF.

The CDR3 region has the DNA TGCAGTGCTAGAGATCCCAAAGGGGAATTCTATGGCTACACCTTC. Translated, it gives CSARDPKGEFYGYTF. This chain joins TRBV20-1 and TRBJ1-2; D is possibly TRBD1 (5 bases). Trimming took 0 bases from V and 4 from J, leaving 15 bases between them. From germline, CDR1 is DFQATT and CDR2 SNEGSKA (reference sequence). The CDR3 covers 15 residues.

This clonotype was picked up a small number of times. The chain has TRBV19 and TRBJ2-3; D unresolved. CDR1 LNHDA and CDR2 SQIVND come from the germline V gene (reference sequence). This CDR3 comprises 14 residues. V lost 4 bases and J lost 0, with 8 bases in between. CDR3 nucleotides: TGTGCCAGTAGTAACGAGCGTAGCACAGATACGCAGTATTTT. This sequence encodes CASSNERSTDTQYF.

This clonotype showed up many times. The V gene is TRBV7-3, the J gene TRBJ2-2, with D possibly TRBD1 on 5 matching bases. From germline, CDR1 is SGHTA and CDR2 FQGTGA. The CDR3 loop spans 15 amino acids. Trimming pared 0 bases from V and 5 bases from J, leaving 10 bases between. The CDR3 region is CASSLTGAGTGELFF. CDR3 bases: TGTGCCAGCAGCTTAACAGGGGCAGGGACCGGGGAGCTGTTTTTT.

V is TRBV20-1 and J is TRBJ2-1; 12 positions agree with TRBD2. The germline V gene has CDR1 DFQATT and CDR2 SNEGSKA (reference sequence). The CDR3 has 14 residues. V shed 4 bases, J shed 9 bases, and the junction held 7 bases outside the gene matches. CDR3: CSAISSGRAFEQFF. CDR3 DNA: TGCAGTGCTATTTCTAGCGGGAGGGCCTTTGAGCAGTTCTTC.

This clonotype was recorded a few times. V gene TRBV3-1 combines with J gene TRBJ2-2; 7 nucleotides line up with TRBD1. The V segment lost 6 bases and the J segment 5 bases; nucleotides outside the gene matches: 3. The CDR3 is 13 amino acids. Germline V gene lookup returns CDR1 LGHDT and CDR2 YNNKEL (reference sequence). The CDR3: CASRQGSTGELFF. For the CDR3, the DNA is TGTGCCAGCAGACAGGGGTCTACCGGGGAGCTGTTTTTT. The variable domain in full, completed from reference TRBV3-1 and TRBJ2-2, reads DTAVSQTPKYLVTQMGNDKSIKCEQNLGHDTMYWYKQDSKKFLKIMFSYNNKELIINETVPNRFSPKSPDKAHLNLHINSLELGDSAVYFCASRQGSTGELFFGEGSRLTVL.

This clonotype occurred many times. This chain joins TRBV6-5 and TRBJ1-1; no firm D call. Germline loops: CDR1 MNHEY, CDR2 SVGAGI. This CDR3 is built from 14 residues. The ends were cut back, 0 bases at V and 1 base at J, with 6 bases in the middle. The chain's CDR3 is CASSYSGKNTEAFF. The CDR3 bases are TGTGCCAGCAGTTACTCGGGCAAGAACACTGAAGCTTTCTTT.

This clonotype has at least ten counts. This chain connects TRBV2 to TRBJ1-2; D perhaps matches TRBD1 (6 bases). The CDR3 is made up of 15 amino acids. The germline gives CDR1 SNHLY, CDR2 FYNNEI. V dropped 3 bases and J dropped 3 bases, with 14 bases sitting between them. The CDR3 nucleotides read TGTGCCAGCAGTGATCAGGGGAAGGGGGACTATGGCTACACCTTC. Protein: CASSDQGKGDYGYTF. The variable domain in full, completed from reference TRBV2 and TRBJ1-2, reads EPEVTQTPSHQVTQMGQEVILRCVPISNHLYFYWYRQILGQKVEFLVSFYNNEISEKSEIFDDQFSVERPDGSNFTLKIRSTKLEDSAMYFCASSDQGKGDYGYTFGSGTRLTVV.

V usage is TRBV10-3 and J usage is TRBJ2-1, with TRBD2 matching over 9 bases. Trimming removed 5 bases from V and 2 bases from J; junction bases left unmatched: 7. The CDR3 extends over 16 amino acids. Looked up from germline, CDR1 is ENHRY and CDR2 is SYGVKD. CDR3 protein: CAISPAGGPTYNEQFF. CDR3 coding DNA: TGTGCCATCAGTCCTGCGGGAGGGCCCACCTACAATGAGCAGTTCTTC.

This clonotype has at least ten counts. The chain uses TRBV11-2 and TRBJ2-3, with D possibly matching TRBD1 (6 bases). CDR1 is SGHAT and CDR2 is FQNNGV in the germline V gene. The CDR3 has 14 residues. V was pared by 5 bases and J by 4 bases, with 13 bases between. For the CDR3, the DNA is TGTGCCAGCAGCGCTCGTGGGGGCCCAGATACGCAGTATTTT. It encodes CASSARGGPDTQYF. The full variable domain, with the rest looked up from reference TRBV11-2 and TRBJ2-3, is EAGVAQSPRYKIIEKRQSVAFWCNPISGHATLYWYQQILGQGPKLLIQFQNNGVVDDSQLPKDRFSAERLKGVDSTLKIQPAKLEDSAVYLCASSARGGPDTQYFGPGTRLTVL.

The V and J genes are TRBV5-8 and TRBJ2-7; D not resolved. This CDR3 contains 14 residues. Per the germline V gene, CDR1 is SGHTS and CDR2 is YDEGEE. Trimming took off 4 bases at V and 3 bases at J, with 14 bases between the two ends. In DNA, the CDR3 is TGTGCCAGCAGCGTTCTAGACATAGACTACGAGCAGTACTTC. Translating gives CASSVLDIDYEQYF.

CDR3 DNA: TGTGCCACCAAGTTGGGGGGTTGGGGCACTGAAGCTTTCTTT. It is translated as CATKLGGWGTEAFF. The chain carries TRBV6-1 and TRBJ1-1, with D tentatively TRBD1 (5 bases). V dropped 10 bases and J dropped 4 bases, with 19 bases sitting between them. CDR3 length: 14 residues. Looked up from germline, CDR1 is MNHNS and CDR2 is SASEGT.

The J gene is TRBJ2-2, the V gene TRBV29-1, with 7 positions matching TRBD2. Germline CDR1 reads SQVTM; CDR2 reads ANQGSEA. Trimming removed 1 base from V and 5 bases from J; junction bases left unmatched: 10. The CDR3 has 16 residues. DNA of the CDR3: TGCAGCGTTGAAGGAGGGGCCGGGGAGGGGACCGGGGAGCTGTTTTTT. It yields the protein CSVEGGAGEGTGELFF.

This clonotype was recorded many times. The chain uses TRBV30 and TRBJ1-1; D remains unclear. The V gene's germline CDR1 is GTSNPN and CDR2 SVGIG (reference sequence). The V and J ends lost 2 bases and 9 bases respectively, with 13 bases between them. The CDR3 length is 12 residues. CDR3 sequence reads: CAWSPAGDQAFF. The DNA for the CDR3 is TGTGCCTGGAGTCCCGCCGGGGATCAAGCTTTCTTT. Combining the CDR3 with reference TRBV30 and TRBJ1-1 gives the whole variable domain SQTIHQWPATLVQPVGSPLSLECTVEGTSNPNLYWYRQAAGRGLQLLFYSVGIGQISSEVPQNLSASRPQDRQFILSSKKLLLSDSGFYLCAWSPAGDQAFFGQGTRLTVV.

In the case of this clonotype: A much larger clonotype is one base distant, so this may be a read error. CDR3: CANTLSPSSLGGELFF. CDR3 DNA: TGTGCCAACACACTTTCGCCTTCTAGCTTAGGCGGGGAGCTGTTTTTT. This sequence joins TRBV6-1 and TRBJ2-2; D possibly corresponds to TRBD2 (5 bases). Trimming took off 10 bases at V and 7 bases at J, with 25 bases between the two ends. Germline V CDR1 and CDR2: MNHNS, SASEGT. The CDR3 length is 16 residues.

This clonotype has more than one count but fewer than ten. The chain carries TRBV5-1 and TRBJ1-1; possibly TRBD1 for D (5 bases). In germline, CDR1 is SGHRS, CDR2 YFSETQ. This CDR3 region has 16 residues. The V gene lost 3 bases and the J gene lost 0 bases, with 15 bases spanning the gap. The CDR3, as DNA: TGCGCCAGCAGCTGGGACCGGGTGGGTATGAACACTGAAGCTTTCTTT. Translation: CASSWDRVGMNTEAFF. Based on the CDR3 plus reference TRBV5-1 and TRBJ1-1, the full variable domain is KAGVTQTPRYLIKTRGQQVTLSCSPISGHRSVSWYQQTPGQGLQFLFEYFSETQRNKGNFPGRFSGRQFSNSRSEMNVSTLELGDSALYLCASSWDRVGMNTEAFFGQGTRLTVV.

This clonotype was counted a few times. This sequence joins TRBV29-1 and TRBJ1-2, with D tentatively TRBD1 (6 bases). V lost 4 bases and J lost 8, with 26 bases in between. Germline CDR1 SQVTM, CDR2 ANQGSEA. This CDR3 has 16 amino acids. The CDR3 nucleotides are TGCAGCGTTGGGTCGGTGTTGGCAGGGGATGAATTAGGCTACACCTTC. Protein product: CSVGSVLAGDELGYTF.

Many counts were recorded for this clonotype. The chain recombines TRBV5-1 with TRBJ2-1; tentatively, D is TRBD2 (6 bases). V lost 6 bases to trimming and J lost 2 bases, with 12 bases between them. The germline V gene encodes CDR1 SGHRS and CDR2 YFSETQ. This CDR3 has 14 amino acids. CDR3 DNA: TGCGCCAGCATCGAGCCGGGAGCCTACAATGAGCAGTTCTTC. As protein: CASIEPGAYNEQFF.

To note about this clonotype: At one boundary the junction diverges from the germline segment, which might be a read error. The chain is built from TRBV19 and TRBJ2-5; TRBD2 aligns across 12 bases. Germline CDR1 reads LNHDA; CDR2 reads SQIVND (reference sequence). CDR3 length: 15 residues. The CDR3 DNA sequence: TGTGCCAGTAGTATTCTAGCGGGAGGGCCCGAGACCCGGTACTTC. This codes for CASSILAGGPETRYF.

This clonotype occurred many times. The chain has TRBV19 and TRBJ2-2, with 9 nucleotides matching TRBD1. With 6 bases clipped from V and 0 bases from J, the junction kept 11 bases outside the gene matches. Germline V gene sequence: CDR1 LNHDA, CDR2 SQIVND (reference sequence). This CDR3 spans 18 amino acids. The CDR3 nucleotides are TGTGCCAGTAGAAAAATGGCACGACAGGGGGCGAACACCGGGGAGCTGTTTTTT. Its translation is CASRKMARQGANTGELFF.